Listed below are T cell receptor beta chains from one sample, sequenced in a study of T cell repertoires in cytomegalovirus infection. For these TCRs, the target antigens are not known. Each CDR3 protein is one row after TCRdb ran MiXCR on the reads. The table has 550,000 to 850,000 distinct CDR3 sequences, around 35% seen once; the top ten hold around a sixth. Sequencing was performed on cultured PBMCs, taken from culture after CMV antigen stimulation. The receptors were gathered from a human donor in good health (CMV status not recorded). Some clones in this sample may be carry-over from other donors' samples. Both conserved end residues are part of each CDR3. Fields, in order: V gene, J gene, D gene, clone size, CDR3 protein, CDR3 DNA. The D gene is left open where the match is weak. Clone sizes are given selectively: once, few, many, or a class where the clone is expanded.

v_call: TRBV19; j_call: TRBJ2-7; d_call: TRBD2; clone_size: .; cdr3_aa: CASSMARLAGAEVEQYF; cdr3_nt: TGTGCCAGTAGTATGGCCCGACTAGCGGGGGCCGAGGTCGAGCAGTACTTC
v_call: TRBV20-1; j_call: TRBJ1-2; d_call: .; clone_size: few; cdr3_aa: CSARDLRSESGVGGYTF; cdr3_nt: TGCAGTGCTAGAGATTTAAGGAGCGAGTCCGGCGTTGGGGGCTACACCTTC
v_call: TRBV24-1; j_call: TRBJ2-5; d_call: .; clone_size: .; cdr3_aa: CATSDLAGSQETQYF; cdr3_nt: TGTGCCACCAGTGATTTAGCGGGTAGCCAAGAGACCCAGTACTTC
v_call: TRBV19; j_call: TRBJ1-1; d_call: TRBD1; clone_size: few; cdr3_aa: CASSIVGTGNTEAFF; cdr3_nt: TGTGCCAGTAGTATAGTAGGGACAGGGAACACTGAAGCTTTCTTT
v_call: TRBV5-4; j_call: TRBJ2-3; d_call: TRBD2; clone_size: .; cdr3_aa: CASSLRASGTDTQYF; cdr3_nt: TGTGCCAGCAGCTTGCGGGCTAGCGGTACAGATACGCAGTATTTT
v_call: TRBV9; j_call: TRBJ2-1; d_call: .; clone_size: .; cdr3_aa: CASSVEVAVEGNEQFF; cdr3_nt: TGTGCCAGCAGCGTAGAGGTAGCGGTGGAGGGCAATGAGCAGTTCTTC
v_call: TRBV7-2; j_call: TRBJ2-3; d_call: TRBD2; clone_size: .; cdr3_aa: CASSSGLAGGSAGTDTQYF; cdr3_nt: TGTGCCAGCAGCAGCGGACTAGCGGGGGGCTCCGCCGGCACAGATACGCAGTATTTT
v_call: TRBV12-3/TRBV12-4; j_call: TRBJ1-2; d_call: .; clone_size: .; cdr3_aa: CASSSNVVGLTGGYTF; cdr3_nt: TGTGCCAGCAGCTCCAACGTGGTGGGCCTTACGGGTGGCTACACCTTC
v_call: TRBV4-2; j_call: TRBJ2-5; d_call: TRBD1; clone_size: few; cdr3_aa: CASSLTGGYQTQYF; cdr3_nt: TGTGCCAGCAGCCTCACAGGGGGTTATCAGACCCAGTACTTC
v_call: TRBV4-1; j_call: TRBJ2-7; d_call: .; clone_size: .; cdr3_aa: CASSQVGAKGEQYF; cdr3_nt: TGCGCCAGCAGCCAAGTCGGGGCTAAGGGCGAGCAGTACTTC
v_call: TRBV6-5; j_call: TRBJ2-3; d_call: .; clone_size: .; cdr3_aa: CASSYPGRTSTDTQYF; cdr3_nt: TGTGCCAGCAGTTACCCCGGCAGAACTAGCACAGATACGCAGTATTTT
v_call: TRBV27; j_call: TRBJ1-6; d_call: .; clone_size: many; cdr3_aa: CASSFGNSPLHF; cdr3_nt: TGTGCCAGCAGTTTTGGGAACTCACCCCTCCACTTT
v_call: TRBV4-2; j_call: TRBJ1-1; d_call: .; clone_size: .; cdr3_aa: CASSQPQGNTEAFF; cdr3_nt: TGTGCCAGCAGCCAACCGCAAGGGAACACTGAAGCTTTCTTT
v_call: TRBV4-1; j_call: TRBJ2-1; d_call: TRBD2; clone_size: .; cdr3_aa: CASSPTSGGYSYNEQFF; cdr3_nt: TGCGCCAGCAGCCCAACTAGCGGGGGGTACTCCTACAATGAGCAGTTCTTC
v_call: TRBV9; j_call: TRBJ2-5; d_call: TRBD1; clone_size: .; cdr3_aa: CASSPPDRGRETQYF; cdr3_nt: TGTGCCAGCAGCCCACCGGACAGGGGGCGCGAGACCCAGTACTTC
v_call: TRBV27; j_call: TRBJ1-5; d_call: TRBD1; clone_size: .; cdr3_aa: CASIDRGVTYSNQPQHF; cdr3_nt: TGTGCCAGCATCGACAGGGGGGTTACGTATAGCAATCAGCCCCAGCATTTT
v_call: TRBV6-6; j_call: TRBJ1-5; d_call: .; clone_size: once; cdr3_aa: CTSRGQGRNQPQHF; cdr3_nt: TGTACCAGCCGAGGTCAGGGACGAAATCAGCCCCAGCATTTT
v_call: TRBV7-2; j_call: TRBJ2-7; d_call: TRBD2; clone_size: many; cdr3_aa: CASSLRAGGGEQYF; cdr3_nt: TGTGCCAGCAGCTTGAGAGCGGGAGGAGGTGAGCAGTACTTC
v_call: TRBV27; j_call: TRBJ2-7; d_call: .; clone_size: .; cdr3_aa: CASSSMGGILNYEQYF; cdr3_nt: TGTGCCAGCAGTTCAATGGGCGGGATACTGAACTACGAGCAGTACTTC
v_call: TRBV20-1; j_call: TRBJ2-5; d_call: TRBD2; clone_size: few; cdr3_aa: CSASLAGGRETQYF; cdr3_nt: TGCAGTGCCAGCCTAGCGGGGGGGCGTGAGACCCAGTACTTC
v_call: TRBV7-9; j_call: TRBJ1-2; d_call: .; clone_size: .; cdr3_aa: CASSLVRREGYTF; cdr3_nt: TGTGCCAGCAGCTTAGTCCGGCGGGAGGGCTACACCTTC
v_call: TRBV7-9; j_call: TRBJ1-4; d_call: TRBD1; clone_size: .; cdr3_aa: CASSSWTGGTNEKLFF; cdr3_nt: TGTGCCAGCAGCTCCTGGACAGGGGGTACTAATGAAAAACTGTTTTTT
v_call: TRBV6-5; j_call: TRBJ2-7; d_call: .; clone_size: .; cdr3_aa: CASRKGTRNEQYF; cdr3_nt: TGTGCCAGCAGAAAAGGGACCAGAAACGAGCAGTACTTC
v_call: TRBV20-1; j_call: TRBJ2-1; d_call: .; clone_size: .; cdr3_aa: CSARRQYEQFF; cdr3_nt: TGCAGTGCCCGACGCCAATATGAGCAGTTCTTC
v_call: TRBV6-5; j_call: TRBJ2-2; d_call: .; clone_size: many; cdr3_aa: CASSYRPGELFF; cdr3_nt: TGTGCCAGCAGTTACAGACCCGGGGAGCTGTTTTTT
v_call: TRBV18; j_call: TRBJ1-5; d_call: .; clone_size: .; cdr3_aa: CASSRRGDNQPQHF; cdr3_nt: TGTGCCAGCTCACGGCGGGGAGACAATCAGCCCCAGCATTTT
v_call: TRBV20-1; j_call: TRBJ2-1; d_call: .; clone_size: .; cdr3_aa: CSASNPVGLGPDEQFF; cdr3_nt: TGCAGTGCTAGTAACCCCGTGGGGCTAGGGCCGGATGAGCAGTTCTTC
v_call: TRBV18; j_call: TRBJ2-1; d_call: TRBD1; clone_size: .; cdr3_aa: CASSPEQGAYNEQFF; cdr3_nt: TGTGCCAGCTCACCCGAACAGGGGGCTTACAATGAGCAGTTCTTC
v_call: TRBV7-9; j_call: TRBJ2-1; d_call: .; clone_size: .; cdr3_aa: CASSLGFGGGNEQFF; cdr3_nt: TGTGCCAGCAGCTTAGGTTTCGGAGGTGGGAATGAGCAGTTCTTC
v_call: TRBV7-8; j_call: TRBJ2-3; d_call: .; clone_size: .; cdr3_aa: CASSSFGGSGTDTQYF; cdr3_nt: TGTGCCAGCAGCTCGTTTGGGGGTAGCGGCACAGATACGCAGTATTTT
v_call: TRBV5-4; j_call: TRBJ2-2; d_call: TRBD1; clone_size: .; cdr3_aa: CASSPQSGQGVGGELFF; cdr3_nt: TGTGCCAGCAGCCCCCAGTCGGGACAGGGGGTTGGCGGGGAGCTGTTTTTT
v_call: TRBV18; j_call: TRBJ2-3; d_call: TRBD1; clone_size: .; cdr3_aa: CASSPGTGGPDTQYF; cdr3_nt: TGTGCCAGCTCACCCGGGACAGGGGGGCCAGATACGCAGTATTTT
v_call: TRBV20-1; j_call: TRBJ1-3; d_call: .; clone_size: once; cdr3_aa: CSARDPGRISGNTIYF; cdr3_nt: TGCAGTGCTAGAGACCCTGGACGGATCTCTGGAAACACCATATATTTT
v_call: TRBV6-1; j_call: TRBJ1-1; d_call: .; clone_size: .; cdr3_aa: CASSEAGPGEAFF; cdr3_nt: TGTGCCAGCAGTGAAGCGGGGCCGGGTGAAGCTTTCTTT
v_call: TRBV14; j_call: TRBJ2-1; d_call: .; clone_size: .; cdr3_aa: CASSLYRNEEQFF; cdr3_nt: TGTGCCAGCAGCCTCTACAGGAACGAGGAGCAGTTCTTC
v_call: TRBV28; j_call: TRBJ2-7; d_call: TRBD1; clone_size: .; cdr3_aa: CASSRTGGRYEQYF; cdr3_nt: TGTGCCAGCAGTCGGACAGGAGGACGTTACGAGCAGTACTTC
v_call: TRBV5-4; j_call: TRBJ1-2; d_call: .; clone_size: once; cdr3_aa: CASSPGGGSGYGYTF; cdr3_nt: TGTGCCAGCAGCCCGGGCGGGGGTTCTGGCTATGGCTACACCTTC
v_call: TRBV20-1; j_call: TRBJ2-1; d_call: .; clone_size: .; cdr3_aa: CSARGRWGTDNEQFF; cdr3_nt: TGCAGTGCTAGAGGCCGGTGGGGCACGGACAATGAGCAGTTCTTC
v_call: TRBV2; j_call: TRBJ1-1; d_call: .; clone_size: .; cdr3_aa: CASSDGGRNTEAFF; cdr3_nt: TGTGCCAGCAGTGACGGCGGACGGAACACTGAAGCTTTCTTT
v_call: TRBV20-1; j_call: TRBJ2-7; d_call: .; clone_size: .; cdr3_aa: CSASLSSARSEQYF; cdr3_nt: TGCAGTGCTAGTCTCTCTAGCGCACGGAGCGAGCAGTACTTC
v_call: TRBV4-1; j_call: TRBJ2-3; d_call: .; clone_size: .; cdr3_aa: CASSQEAISTDTQYF; cdr3_nt: TGCGCCAGCAGCCAAGAGGCCATAAGCACAGATACGCAGTATTTT
v_call: TRBV7-2; j_call: TRBJ2-1; d_call: TRBD1; clone_size: .; cdr3_aa: CASSLRTGEGEQFF; cdr3_nt: TGTGCCAGCAGCCTAAGGACAGGGGAGGGTGAGCAGTTCTTC
v_call: TRBV4-1; j_call: TRBJ2-3; d_call: TRBD1; clone_size: .; cdr3_aa: CASRQQGAITDTQYF; cdr3_nt: TGCGCCAGCAGGCAACAGGGGGCTATAACAGATACGCAGTATTTT
v_call: TRBV7-9; j_call: TRBJ2-1; d_call: .; clone_size: few; cdr3_aa: CASSLADPRTASSYNEQFF; cdr3_nt: TGTGCCAGCAGCTTAGCGGACCCCCGGACTGCCTCTTCCTACAATGAGCAGTTCTTC
v_call: TRBV12-5; j_call: TRBJ2-7; d_call: .; clone_size: .; cdr3_aa: CASGLGQDPSYEQYF; cdr3_nt: TGTGCTAGTGGTTTGGGGCAGGACCCCTCCTACGAGCAGTACTTC
v_call: TRBV6-2/TRBV6-3; j_call: TRBJ1-1; d_call: .; clone_size: few; cdr3_aa: CASSTRDTERGTEAFF; cdr3_nt: TGTGCCAGCAGTACCCGGGACACGGAACGGGGCACTGAAGCTTTCTTT
v_call: TRBV7-2; j_call: TRBJ2-7; d_call: TRBD2; clone_size: few; cdr3_aa: CASSMRLAGVDEQYF; cdr3_nt: TGTGCCAGCAGCATGAGACTAGCGGGGGTTGACGAGCAGTACTTC